Listed below are T cell receptor beta chains from one sample, sequenced in a study of cytomegalovirus exposure and HLA in healthy donors. TCRdb's table, derived via immunoSEQ multiplex PCR, lists solely in-frame clones and lacks some. The data contain more than 90,000 clones, approximately 68% of them singletons. Source material: PBMCs. Every receptor here comes from a boy younger than 18 in good health and CMV-seropositive. The CDR3 runs from the conserved cysteine through the conserved F or W. D genes are given only for firm matches. Only some rows state a clone size, as once, few, many or a class for expanded clones.

J gene,clone size,V gene,D gene,CDR3 protein,CDR3 DNA
TRBJ1-2,.,TRBV5-6,TRBD1,CASSLGTQGARGYTF,TGTGCCAGCAGCTTGGGCACCCAGGGGGCACGAGGCTACACCTTC
TRBJ2-2,.,TRBV7-9,TRBD1,CASSPLDRSNTGELFF,TGTGCCAGCAGTCCCCTGGACAGGTCGAACACCGGGGAGCTGTTTTTT
TRBJ2-7,once,TRBV2,.,CASSERGTYEQYF,TGTGCCAGCAGTGAAAGGGGGACCTACGAGCAGTACTTC
TRBJ1-2,.,TRBV5-1,TRBD1,CASKTGGADYGYTF,TGCGCCAGCAAGACAGGGGGCGCGGACTATGGCTACACCTTC
TRBJ1-6,.,TRBV30,TRBD1,CAWSLDRVIHNSPLHF,TGTGCCTGGAGTCTGGACAGGGTTATTCATAATTCACCCCTCCACTTT
TRBJ1-1,few,TRBV19,.,CASSANMNTEAFF,TGTGCCAGTAGTGCCAACATGAACACTGAAGCTTTCTTT
TRBJ2-7,.,TRBV7-2,TRBD2,CASRLAGGNEQYF,TGTGCCAGCCGACTAGCGGGAGGTAACGAGCAGTACTTC
TRBJ2-7,.,TRBV5-8,TRBD1,CASSFSGGRAPYEQYF,TGTGCCAGCAGCTTCTCAGGGGGAAGGGCCCCCTACGAGCAGTACTTC
TRBJ2-1,.,TRBV12-5,TRBD2,CASGLFGGAHEQFF,TGTGCTAGTGGTTTATTCGGGGGGGCCCATGAGCAGTTCTTC
TRBJ2-1,.,TRBV29-1,TRBD1,CSAGQGADNEQFF,TGCAGCGCCGGACAGGGGGCGGACAATGAGCAGTTCTTC
TRBJ2-3,.,TRBV25-1,.,CASSDLLGRGSTDTQYF,TGTGCCAGCAGTGATCTCCTGGGGCGGGGAAGCACAGATACGCAGTATTTT
TRBJ2-2,.,TRBV5-1,.,CASSLGGTGELFF,TGCGCCAGCAGCTTGGGCGGGACCGGGGAGCTGTTTTTT
TRBJ1-2,.,TRBV4-1,.,CASSQTGWKDYGYPF,TGCGCCAGCAGCCAAACGGGGTGGAAAGACTATGGCTACCCCTTC
TRBJ2-4,.,TRBV5-1,TRBD2,CASSLEGRANIQYF,TGCGCCAGCAGCTTGGAAGGGAGGGCGAACATTCAGTACTTC
TRBJ2-7,.,TRBV18,.,CASSLTGRSYEQYF,TGTGCCAGCTCACTAACAGGACGATCCTACGAGCAGTACTTC
TRBJ1-1,.,TRBV7-8,.,CASSFEAGMNTEAFF,TGTGCCAGCAGCTTTGAGGCGGGCATGAACACTGAAGCTTTCTTT
TRBJ2-7,.,TRBV2,.,CASSEGRGQSSYEQYF,TGTGCCAGCAGTGAAGGTAGGGGCCAGAGCTCCTACGAGCAGTACTTC
TRBJ1-2,.,TRBV6-5,TRBD1,CASKKGAGGYTF,TGTGCCAGCAAAAAGGGGGCAGGTGGCTACACCTTC
TRBJ2-1,few,TRBV5-1,TRBD2,CASSSGTSGRSNEQFF,TGCGCCAGCAGCTCCGGGACTAGCGGGAGAAGCAATGAGCAGTTCTTC
TRBJ1-4,few,TRBV19,.,CASSEEGPEKLFF,TGTGCCAGTAGTGAGGAGGGGCCGGAAAAACTGTTTTTT
TRBJ2-7,few,TRBV4-1,.,CASSQDGGGPSYF,TGCGCCAGCAGCCAAGATGGTGGGGGCCCCTCGTACTTC
TRBJ2-1,.,TRBV29-1,TRBD1,CSVLQGTYNEQFF,TGCAGCGTTCTACAGGGGACCTACAATGAGCAGTTCTTC
TRBJ1-3,.,TRBV2,TRBD1,CASSESGGGENTIYF,TGTGCCAGCAGTGAGTCGGGAGGGGGCGAAAACACCATATATTTT
TRBJ2-7,.,TRBV28,.,CASSLTYEQYF,TGTGCCAGCAGTCTTACCTACGAGCAGTACTTC
TRBJ2-5,.,TRBV9,TRBD2,CASGKRGEQETQYF,TGTGCCAGCGGGAAGCGGGGGGAACAAGAGACCCAGTACTTC
TRBJ1-5,.,TRBV9,.,CASSVVPGGDQPQHF,TGTGCCAGCAGCGTAGTCCCGGGAGGCGATCAGCCCCAGCATTTT
TRBJ2-7,once,TRBV6-1,.,CASSGDRGGSTSGGYEQYF,TGTGCCAGCAGTGGGGACAGGGGGGGCTCGACTAGCGGGGGTTACGAGCAGTACTTC
TRBJ1-2,few,TRBV5-1,.,CASSLATGYYGYTF,TGCGCCAGCAGCTTGGCCACAGGGTACTATGGCTACACCTTC
TRBJ1-1,.,TRBV19,TRBD1,CASSTTGGPAGTEAFF,TGTGCCAGTAGTACGACAGGGGGCCCGGCGGGCACTGAAGCTTTCTTT
TRBJ2-7,.,TRBV6-4,.,CASRPPTDPSYEQYF,TGTGCCAGCAGGCCCCCGACAGACCCCTCCTACGAGCAGTACTTC
TRBJ2-7,.,TRBV19,.,CASSLNRREQYF,TGTGCCAGTAGTCTCAACAGGCGCGAGCAGTACTTC
TRBJ1-5,.,TRBV6-4,TRBD1,CASSRDRDQPQHF,TGTGCCAGCAGCCGGGACAGGGATCAGCCCCAGCATTTT
TRBJ1-4,.,TRBV5-6,TRBD1,CASSLGTGIDEKLFF,TGTGCCAGCAGCTTGGGGACAGGTATCGACGAAAAACTGTTTTTT
TRBJ2-7,.,TRBV5-1,.,CASSYPGSPEQYF,TGCGCCAGCAGCTATCCGGGATCGCCCGAGCAGTACTTC
TRBJ2-7,.,TRBV4-2,TRBD1,CASSQDVGTGSIEQYF,TGTGCCAGCAGCCAAGATGTGGGGACAGGGTCGATCGAGCAGTACTTC
TRBJ1-1,.,TRBV9,.,CASSVSIVRTENTEAFF,TGTGCCAGCAGCGTTTCGATAGTAAGGACAGAGAACACTGAAGCTTTCTTT
TRBJ2-6,.,TRBV5-1,.,CASREESGANVLTF,TGCGCCAGCAGGGAGGAGTCTGGGGCCAACGTCCTGACTTTC
TRBJ2-5,.,TRBV29-1,.,CSVQRGGQETQYF,TGCAGCGTCCAAAGGGGAGGTCAAGAGACCCAGTACTTC
TRBJ2-7,.,TRBV18,TRBD1,CASSPSGQGFLNEQYF,TGTGCCAGCTCACCGTCGGGACAGGGTTTCCTCAACGAGCAGTACTTC
TRBJ2-7,.,TRBV20-1,.,CSATGNYEQYF,TGCAGTGCAACCGGGAACTACGAGCAGTACTTC
TRBJ1-1,.,TRBV2,.,CASARAGYTEAFF,TGTGCCAGCGCTAGGGCGGGATATACTGAAGCTTTCTTT
TRBJ1-5,.,TRBV7-2,.,CASGKGDRQQHF,TGTGCCAGCGGAAAAGGTGACAGGCAGCAGCATTTT
TRBJ1-1,.,TRBV18,.,CASSPRTDTEAFF,TGTGCCAGCTCACCTAGGACAGACACTGAAGCTTTCTTT
TRBJ2-1,few,TRBV5-6,TRBD2,CASSLLADEQFF,TGTGCCAGCAGCTTGCTAGCGGATGAGCAGTTCTTC
TRBJ1-1,.,TRBV16,.,CASSLQEGRTAFF,TGTGCCAGCAGCCTTCAGGAAGGGAGGACAGCTTTCTTT